The present T cell receptor (beta chain) was sequenced within a study of monozygotic twins with inflammatory bowel disease. Regarding the study as a whole: Neither one strong signal nor one clonotype associated with IBD was supported.

Turning to this clonotype: Its target is not known.

No DNA is given; TCRdb re-called the 5' RACE reads and lists each CDR3 protein once. Here the sample table reports around 380,000 distinct CDR3 sequences. The receptor was isolated from a human donor with ulcerative colitis or Crohn's disease, or a healthy co-twin of an affected twin (not recorded which). The sequenced material came from blood.

The CDR3 region is CASSLLSWNTEAFF. V usage is TRBV5-1 and J usage is TRBJ1-1. The CDR3 covers 14 residues. Germline V lookup: CDR1 SGHRS, CDR2 YFSETQ.